This is a list of T cell receptor beta chains from one sample in a study of blood T cell repertoires in COVID-19. Using immunoSEQ multiplex PCR, the repertoire was profiled, and TCRdb retains in-frame clones only, with some absent. This table has 200,000 to 300,000 clones, around 85% appearing once. Input material: PBMCs or T cells enriched from blood (not recorded which). Source of these receptors: a woman aged 40 to 50 with acute COVID-19. Each CDR3 is given with its conserved first and last residue. The D gene is left open where the match is weak. For some rows the clone size is stated as once, few or many, or as a class when expanded; others skip it.

V	D	size	J	CDR3	DNA
TRBV5-8	NA	NA	TRBJ2-1	CASSLGRGDEQFF	TGTGCCAGCAGCTTGGGCAGGGGGGATGAGCAGTTCTTC
TRBV10-1	NA	NA	TRBJ1-2	CASSERRDYGYTF	TGCGCCAGCAGTGAGCGGAGAGACTATGGCTACACCTTC
TRBV5-8	TRBD2	once	TRBJ2-3	CASITAGGTDTQYF	TGTGCCAGCATTACGGCGGGAGGGACAGATACGCAGTATTTT
TRBV5-1	TRBD1	NA	TRBJ2-2	CASSWDSPNTGELFF	TGCGCCAGCAGCTGGGACAGTCCGAACACCGGGGAGCTGTTTTTT
TRBV24-1	NA	NA	TRBJ1-2	CATKARAGGGYTF	TGTGCCACAAAAGCCAGGGCAGGTGGTGGCTACACCTTC
TRBV7-8	NA	few	TRBJ2-1	CASRTQGNEQFF	TGTGCCAGCAGAACACAGGGCAATGAGCAGTTCTTC
TRBV28	TRBD1	NA	TRBJ2-7	CASSLSPGQGTRRGVYEQYF	TGTGCCAGCAGTTTGTCTCCGGGACAGGGGACGCGAAGGGGAGTCTACGAGCAGTACTTC
TRBV27	TRBD1	NA	TRBJ1-2	CASSSDRGGTGGYTF	TGTGCCAGCAGTTCCGACAGGGGCGGAACGGGTGGCTACACCTTC
TRBV24-1	TRBD1	NA	TRBJ1-2	CATSDPRDRSGYTF	TGTGCCACCAGTGACCCCCGGGACAGGTCTGGCTACACCTTC
TRBV14	NA	NA	TRBJ2-1	CASSFGGHEYNEQFF	TGTGCCAGCAGCTTTGGGGGACACGAATACAATGAGCAGTTCTTC
TRBV11-3	NA	NA	TRBJ2-1	CASSLERVGARSIHEQFF	TGTGCCAGCAGCTTAGAGCGAGTTGGGGCAAGGTCGATCCATGAGCAGTTCTTC
TRBV3-1/TRBV3-2	TRBD2	NA	TRBJ2-5	CASSQGRGDYSETQYF	TGTGCCAGCAGCCAAGGGCGGGGGGACTACTCGGAGACCCAGTACTTC
TRBV9	TRBD2	NA	TRBJ2-1	CASSGVLAGGPGEQFF	TGTGCCAGCAGCGGCGTCCTTGCGGGAGGGCCCGGTGAGCAGTTCTTC
TRBV5-1	NA	NA	TRBJ2-7	CASSFPRQNEQYF	TGCGCCAGCAGCTTTCCGAGACAGAACGAGCAGTACTTC
TRBV6-5	NA	NA	TRBJ1-5	CASRPDSGNQPQHF	TGTGCCAGCAGACCGGACAGTGGCAATCAGCCCCAGCATTTT
TRBV3-1/TRBV3-2	NA	NA	TRBJ1-3	CASSQVRVKGNTIYF	TGTGCCAGCAGCCAAGTCAGGGTGAAAGGAAACACCATATATTTT
TRBV11-2	TRBD1	NA	TRBJ2-6	CASSATGGSGANVLTF	TGTGCCAGCAGCGCGACAGGGGGCTCTGGGGCCAACGTCCTGACTTTC
TRBV9	NA	NA	TRBJ2-7	CASSAGNYEQYF	TGTGCCAGCAGCGCCGGGAACTACGAGCAGTACTTC
TRBV10-3	NA	NA	TRBJ2-1	CAIGGRETSRRVDEQFF	TGTGCCATCGGGGGCCGCGAGACTAGCCGGAGAGTGGATGAGCAGTTCTTC
TRBV14	TRBD1	NA	TRBJ2-7	CASSPGTAYEQYF	TGTGCCAGCAGCCCGGGGACAGCCTACGAGCAGTACTTC
TRBV21-1	NA	NA	TRBJ2-1	CASSRPFAGTRRVDEQFF	TGTGCCAGCAGCAGACCGTTTGCCGGGACTAGGAGGGTAGATGAGCAGTTCTTC
TRBV2	NA	NA	TRBJ1-6	CASLVRETSSYNSPLHF	TGTGCCAGCCTTGTCCGGGAGACAAGCTCCTATAATTCACCCCTCCACTTT